The rows below give T cell receptor beta chains drawn from one sample of a study of graft-versus-host responses after intestinal transplantation. What these receptors recognize is not known. Using immunoSEQ multiplex PCR, the repertoire was profiled, and TCRdb retains in-frame clones only, with some absent. The sample shows 90,000 to 95,000 clones, around nine tenths of them seen only once. The specimen was unstimulated CD8+ T cells sorted from spleen or lymph node cells, collected before intestinal transplant. The receptors originated from a human donor who received an intestinal transplant. Both conserved end residues are part of each CDR3. The order of the fields is D gene, V gene, J gene, clone size, CDR3 protein, CDR3 DNA. A D gene is named only where the DNA matches it firmly. A clone size is listed for some rows: how often the clone was seen (once, few, many), or a class if it is expanded.

TRBD2	TRBV9	TRBJ2-7	.	CASRGGVGGEQYF	TGTGCCAGCAGGGGGGGGGTAGGTGGCGAGCAGTACTTC
TRBD1	TRBV29-1	TRBJ2-1	.	CSATGTGFDNEQFF	TGCAGCGCCACCGGGACAGGTTTTGACAATGAGCAGTTCTTC
TRBD2	TRBV7-9	TRBJ2-3	.	CASSSPTTSGETDTQYF	TGTGCCAGCAGCTCGCCTACGACTAGCGGGGAGACAGATACGCAGTATTTT
.	TRBV5-1	TRBJ2-7	once	CASSLGRGNSYEQYF	TGCGCCAGCAGCTTGGGACGGGGAAATTCCTACGAGCAGTACTTC
.	TRBV5-5	TRBJ2-7	.	CASSPWGRDEDEQYF	TGTGCCAGCAGTCCATGGGGCAGGGATGAAGACGAGCAGTACTTC
.	TRBV7-2	TRBJ2-3	.	CASSSLGPGSTDTQYF	TGTGCCAGCAGCTCCCTGGGGCCGGGTAGCACAGATACGCAGTATTTT
TRBD1	TRBV28	TRBJ2-1	.	CASSPTGDEQFF	TGTGCCAGCAGTCCAACAGGGGATGAGCAGTTCTTC
.	TRBV15	TRBJ2-4	.	CATSRDDGTRGVQYF	TGTGCCACCAGCAGAGATGACGGCACCCGAGGCGTTCAGTACTTC
.	TRBV19	TRBJ2-1	.	CASTDRLEGNEQFF	TGTGCCAGCACTGACAGGCTAGAGGGCAATGAGCAGTTCTTC
TRBD2	TRBV28	TRBJ2-3	.	CASSQPTSGSLTDTQYF	TGTGCCAGCAGCCAACCGACTAGCGGGAGCTTAACAGATACGCAGTATTTT
TRBD1	TRBV6-5	TRBJ2-7	.	CASSTGGEQYF	TGTGCCAGCAGTACAGGGGGCGAGCAGTACTTC
.	TRBV28	TRBJ1-5	.	CASGPRVAQPQHF	TGTGCCAGCGGCCCACGGGTGGCGCAGCCCCAGCATTTT
.	TRBV15	TRBJ2-7	once	CATSRDRGYEQYF	TGTGCCACCAGCAGAGATAGGGGCTACGAGCAGTACTTC
.	TRBV13	TRBJ1-1	.	CASSYPGSDTEAFF	TGTGCCAGCAGCTACCCAGGGTCGGACACTGAAGCTTTCTTT
.	TRBV28	TRBJ1-5	once	CASSQIRAGGGQPQHF	TGTGCCAGCAGTCAGATAAGGGCAGGAGGTGGACAGCCCCAGCATTTT
.	TRBV23-1	TRBJ1-1	.	CASSQELRDCTEAFF	TGCGCCAGCAGTCAGGAGTTACGGGACTGCACTGAAGCTTTCTTT
.	TRBV27	TRBJ1-5	.	CASASNRADQPQHF	TGTGCCAGCGCCTCAAACAGGGCCGATCAGCCCCAGCATTTT
TRBD1	TRBV19	TRBJ2-2	.	CASSIDPDRVITGELFF	TGTGCCAGTAGTATAGATCCAGACAGGGTGATTACCGGGGAGCTGTTTTTT
.	TRBV7-9	TRBJ1-4	.	CASSPQGGNEKLFF	TGTGCCAGCAGCCCACAGGGTGGGAATGAAAAACTGTTTTTT
.	TRBV7-8	TRBJ2-3	.	CASSKTRGRRTDTQYF	TGTGCCAGCAGCAAGACCCGGGGTCGACGCACAGATACGCAGTATTTT
.	TRBV4-3	TRBJ2-7	.	CASSQDEAGLSYEQYF	TGCGCCAGCAGCCAAGATGAGGCAGGGTTATCCTACGAGCAGTACTTC
.	TRBV5-1	TRBJ2-7	once	CASSFSDSYEQYF	TGCGCCAGCAGCTTTTCAGATTCCTACGAGCAGTACTTC
TRBD1	TRBV27	TRBJ1-1	.	CASILSGGHTEAFF	TGTGCCAGCATCCTATCAGGGGGCCACACTGAAGCTTTCTTT
.	TRBV7-9	TRBJ2-3	.	CASSAPGTSTDTQYF	TGTGCCAGCAGCGCGCCCGGGACTAGCACAGATACGCAGTATTTT